This T cell receptor beta chain is drawn from a study of blood T cell dynamics during melanoma immunotherapy. This clone was detected once. J lost 5 bases, V lost 5 bases, and 17 bases had no gene match. The CDR3 loop spans 17 amino acids. Germline CDR1 reads SGHNT; CDR2 reads YYREEE (reference sequence). Time point given: pre-treatment baseline. Apart from a couple of fast progressors, RECIST 1.1 response was judged 12 weeks post-infusion. Generated by immunoSEQ multiplex PCR, the TCRdb table keeps only in-frame clones and is missing some. The sample records about 10,000 clones, 86% being singletons. Material: blood, obtained from a patient treated with checkpoint blockade. The V gene is TRBV5-4, the J gene TRBJ1-1; TRBD1 matches at 8 bases. The sequence derives from a human donor with melanoma. The CDR3 DNA sequence: TGTGCCAGCAGTAGGACAGGGAGGGGAGCTGGTAGGACTGAAGCTTTCTTT. Translation gives CASSRTGRGAGRTEAFF.